This TCR beta chain was sequenced for a study of early T cells in non-severe SARS-CoV-2 infection. Study conclusions and caveats: VDJdb matching, biased toward anti-spike CD8 responses, missed private and CD4 specificities.

Concerning this clonotype itself: What it binds is unknown.

Unique molecular identifiers tagged individual cDNA molecules. MiXCR was run by TCRdb on the 5' RACE reads, yielding one entry per CDR3 protein. Altogether 100,000 to 120,000 distinct CDR3 sequences are present, over 10% being singletons, with the ten largest covering less than 3.5%. The CDR3 extends over 15 amino acids. Germline CDR1 reads SGHVS; CDR2 reads FQNEAQ. Trimming left V 2 bases short and J 0 bases short, with 10 bases between. The chain combines TRBV7-8 with TRBJ1-1; a possible D gene is TRBD1 (5 bases). Sequencing was carried out using whole blood. This clonotype originated in an adult who was a healthcare worker with PCR-confirmed SARS-CoV-2 infection or an uninfected control (not recorded which). In nucleotides, the CDR3 is TGTGCCAGCAGCTTAAAAGGGGACTTGAACACTGAAGCTTTCTTT. Amino acids: CASSLKGDLNTEAFF. Based on the CDR3 plus reference TRBV7-8 and TRBJ1-1, the full variable domain is GAGVSQSPRYKVAKRGQDVALRCDPISGHVSLFWYQQALGQGPEFLTYFQNEAQLDKSGLPSDRFFAERPEGSVSTLKIQRTQQEDSAVYLCASSLKGDLNTEAFFGQGTRLTVV.